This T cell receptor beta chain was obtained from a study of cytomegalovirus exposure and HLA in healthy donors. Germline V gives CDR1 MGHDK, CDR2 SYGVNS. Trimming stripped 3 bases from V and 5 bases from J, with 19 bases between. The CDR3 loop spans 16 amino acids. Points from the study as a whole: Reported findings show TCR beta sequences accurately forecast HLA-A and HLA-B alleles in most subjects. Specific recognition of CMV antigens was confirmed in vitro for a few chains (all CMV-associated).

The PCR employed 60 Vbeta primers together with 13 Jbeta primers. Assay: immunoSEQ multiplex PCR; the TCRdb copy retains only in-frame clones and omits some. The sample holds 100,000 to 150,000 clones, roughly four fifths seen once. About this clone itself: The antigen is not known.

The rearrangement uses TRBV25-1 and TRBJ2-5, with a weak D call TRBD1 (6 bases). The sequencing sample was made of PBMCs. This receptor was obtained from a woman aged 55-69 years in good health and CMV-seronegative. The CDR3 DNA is TGTGCCAGCAGTGACCTGACGACAGGATGGATGGAGACCCAGTACTTC. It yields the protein CASSDLTTGWMETQYF.